This TCR beta chain is from a study of cytomegalovirus exposure and HLA in healthy donors. Whole-study findings and limits: As a later analysis revealed, the rate of TCR association differed by HLA locus, with DRB1 most and HLA-C fewest.

Remarks on this clone: Its antigen is unidentified.

V lost 3 bases and J lost 2, with 18 bases in between. In germline, CDR1 is SGDLS, CDR2 YYNGEE. CDR3 size: 17 residues. The PCR ran on 60 Vbeta and 13 Jbeta primers. Sequenced by immunoSEQ multiplex PCR; TCRdb stores in-frame clones only, minus some. Here the sample spans about 130,000 clones, 80% being singletons. This rearrangement joins TRBV9 to TRBJ1-5; tentative D call: TRBD1 (5 bases). The receptor's source is a man aged 25 to 40 in good health and CMV-seronegative. The sequenced material came from PBMCs. The CDR3 DNA reads TGTGCCAGCAGCGCCCGATCCTCAGGGTTATGCAATCAGCCCCAGCATTTT. Translating it yields CASSARSSGLCNQPQHF.